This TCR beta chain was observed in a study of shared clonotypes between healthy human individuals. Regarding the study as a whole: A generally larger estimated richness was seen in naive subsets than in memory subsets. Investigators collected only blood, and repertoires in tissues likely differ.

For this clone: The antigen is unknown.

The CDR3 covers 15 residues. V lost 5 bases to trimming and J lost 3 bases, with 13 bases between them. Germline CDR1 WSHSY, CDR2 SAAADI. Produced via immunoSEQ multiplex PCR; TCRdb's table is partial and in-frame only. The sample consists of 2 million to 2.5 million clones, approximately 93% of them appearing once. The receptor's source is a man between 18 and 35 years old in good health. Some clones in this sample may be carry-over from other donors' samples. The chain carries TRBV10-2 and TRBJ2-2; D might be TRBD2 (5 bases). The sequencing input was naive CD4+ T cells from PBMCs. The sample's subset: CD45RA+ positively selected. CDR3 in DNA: TGCGCCAGCAGTTTACTAGGGTCCGACACCGGGGAGCTGTTTTTT. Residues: CASSLLGSDTGELFF.